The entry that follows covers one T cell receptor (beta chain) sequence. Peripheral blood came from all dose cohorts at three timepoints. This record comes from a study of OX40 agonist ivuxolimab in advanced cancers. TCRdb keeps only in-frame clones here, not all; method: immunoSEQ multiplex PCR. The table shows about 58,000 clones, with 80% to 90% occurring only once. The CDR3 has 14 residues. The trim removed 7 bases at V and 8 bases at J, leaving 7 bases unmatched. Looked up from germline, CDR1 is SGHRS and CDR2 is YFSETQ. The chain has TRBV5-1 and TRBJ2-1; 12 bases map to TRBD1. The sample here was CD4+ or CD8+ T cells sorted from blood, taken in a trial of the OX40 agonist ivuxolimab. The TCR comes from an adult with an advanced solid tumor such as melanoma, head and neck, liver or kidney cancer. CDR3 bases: TGCGCCAGCGGGTTAGGGACAGGGGGCGATGAGCAGTTCTTC. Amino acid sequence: CASGLGTGGDEQFF. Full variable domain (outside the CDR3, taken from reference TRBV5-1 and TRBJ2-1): KAGVTQTPRYLIKTRGQQVTLSCSPISGHRSVSWYQQTPGQGLQFLFEYFSETQRNKGNFPGRFSGRQFSNSRSEMNVSTLELGDSALYLCASGLGTGGDEQFFGPGTRLTVL.